The 20 T cell receptor beta chains given below trace back to one sample, sequenced in a study of control samples from healthy donors and cancer patients. Here immunoSEQ multiplex PCR was the method, and the copy in TCRdb shows in-frame clones only, minus some. The sample lists 400,000 to 500,000 clones, 80% to 95% occurring once. Sequenced material: PBMCs. The receptors originated from a man aged 40-49 years with head and neck cancer.

This clone was seen a single time. J is TRBJ1-1 and V is TRBV7-2; no clear D gene. The CDR3 is made up of 15 amino acids. Germline lookup yields CDR1 SGHTA and CDR2 FQGNSA. Trimming pared 4 bases from V and 4 bases from J, leaving 16 bases between. Written as DNA, the CDR3 is TGTGCCAGCAGCTCTCATCCATTAGGTGCCACTGAAGCTTTCTTT. Translated: CASSSHPLGATEAFF.

This clone is a singleton in its sample. This rearrangement joins TRBV5-1 to TRBJ1-3; no clear D. Looked up from germline, CDR1 is SGHRS and CDR2 is YFSETQ. V dropped 0 bases and J dropped 2 bases, with 6 bases sitting between them. The CDR3 runs 14 residues. The CDR3 sequence: CASSLDPAGNTIYF. The CDR3 nucleotides read TGCGCCAGCAGCTTGGACCCGGCTGGAAACACCATATATTTT.

V is TRBV10-2 and J is TRBJ1-6, with a weak D call TRBD1 (5 bases). This CDR3 comprises 13 residues. The ends were cut back, 7 bases at V and 9 bases at J, with 13 bases in the middle. Per germline, CDR1 WSHSY and CDR2 SAAADI. CDR3 nucleotide sequence: TGCGCCAGCATGACAGTTTCGGGTTCACCCCTCCACTTT. This codes for CASMTVSGSPLHF.

The chain has TRBV10-2 and TRBJ2-7, with D uncertain. Trimming shortened V by 5 bases and J by 3 bases, and 8 bases separated the two germline ends. Germline CDR1 WSHSY, CDR2 SAAADI. The CDR3 consists of 12 residues. Here the CDR3 DNA reads TGCGCCAGCAGTAAGGACGGCTACGAGCAGTACTTC. Translated, it gives CASSKDGYEQYF.

The chain employs TRBV7-2 and TRBJ1-5; tentative D call: TRBD1 (6 bases). The CDR3 length is 15 residues. Germline loops: CDR1 SGHTA, CDR2 FQGNSA. Trimming left V 1 base short and J 5 bases short, with 12 bases between. The CDR3 region has the DNA TGTGCCAGCAGCTTAGTTGGGGGCGGCGATCAGCCCCAGCATTTT. As protein: CASSLVGGGDQPQHF.

In its sample, this clone was seen once. The J gene is TRBJ2-1, the V gene TRBV30, with no clear D. The CDR3 has 18 amino acids. Between the trimmed V and J ends, which lost 3 bases and 0 bases, there was a span of 21 bases. Germline assignment: CDR1 GTSNPN and CDR2 SVGIG (reference sequence). CDR3 DNA sequence: TGTGCCTGGAGACTCCGATCGGGCCCCCTTAGCTCCTACAATGAGCAGTTCTTC. Protein product: CAWRLRSGPLSSYNEQFF.

V gene TRBV19 combines with J gene TRBJ1-5; D is unresolved. V shed 2 bases and J shed 1 base, with 9 bases lying between them. The CDR3 is made up of 15 amino acids. Per germline, CDR1 LNHDA and CDR2 SQIVND (reference sequence). The CDR3 DNA sequence: TGTGCCAGTAGTATATTGGGTCGAAGCAATCAGCCCCAGCATTTT. It encodes CASSILGRSNQPQHF.

This chain connects TRBV19 to TRBJ1-4, with a possible D match to TRBD1 (6 bases). Germline loops: CDR1 LNHDA, CDR2 SQIVND (reference sequence). The CDR3 spans 12 residues. The V and J ends lost 3 bases and 11 bases respectively, with 10 bases between them. CDR3 nucleotides: TGTGCCAGTAGTATGGACAGAAGCAAACTGTTTTTT. It is translated as CASSMDRSKLFF.

This chain connects TRBV6-5 to TRBJ2-7; D possibly corresponds to TRBD2 (5 bases). Germline loops: CDR1 MNHEY, CDR2 SVGAGI. The V gene lost 9 bases and the J gene lost 0 bases, with 9 bases spanning the gap. The CDR3 length is 12 residues. The CDR3 bases are TGTGCCAGTTTCGGGAACTCCTACGAGCAGTACTTC. It yields the protein CASFGNSYEQYF.

The rearrangement uses TRBV7-9 and TRBJ2-3, with 8 nucleotides matching TRBD1. The CDR3 is 15 residues long. Unmatched junction bases numbered 8, after V lost 6 bases and J lost 3 bases. Germline lookup yields CDR1 SEHNR and CDR2 FQNEAQ (reference sequence). This CDR3 reads CASRPTTGGTDTQYF. The CDR3, as DNA: TGTGCCAGCAGACCTACCACAGGGGGAACAGATACGCAGTATTTT.

V usage is TRBV10-3 and J usage is TRBJ1-3; D uncertain. This CDR3 has 13 amino acids. Germline lookup yields CDR1 ENHRY and CDR2 SYGVKD. The V end was cut by 6 bases, the J end by 4 bases, with 10 bases between. For the CDR3, the DNA is TGTGCCATCAGGGAGGGCAGAGGAAACACCATATATTTT. Translation gives CAIREGRGNTIYF.

The chain employs TRBV27 and TRBJ2-7; no clear D gene. Trimming removed 6 bases at V and 3 bases at J, with 18 bases between. Germline V gene data show CDR1 as MNHEY and CDR2 as SMNVEV (reference sequence). This CDR3 has 15 amino acids. The CDR3 DNA follows: TGTGCCAGCAGCCCAGGTAGCTTAGGGTTCTACGAGCAGTACTTC. Translated: CASSPGSLGFYEQYF.

The chain has TRBV6-5 and TRBJ1-2, with 8 bases lining up with TRBD1. Germline CDR1 and CDR2: MNHEY and SVGAGI. The V gene end was trimmed by 6 bases and the J gene end by 7 bases; junction bases not matched to a gene: 10. The CDR3 has 14 residues. The CDR3 protein is CASRDSGGQRGYTF. As DNA, the CDR3 is TGTGCCAGCAGAGACTCAGGGGGCCAGCGTGGCTACACCTTC.

DNA of the CDR3: TGTGCCAGCAGTTCTGCGACAGGGACGTCCTATAATTCACCCCTCCACTTT. It codes for CASSSATGTSYNSPLHF. This chain uses TRBV28 with TRBJ1-6; 7 bases match TRBD1. The length of the CDR3 is 17 residues. Germline assignment: CDR1 MDHEN and CDR2 SYDVKM. Germline trimming cut 4 bases from V and 1 base from J; bases unmatched to any gene: 7.

This chain links TRBV6-5 with TRBJ1-1; 9 bases map to TRBD1. Unmatched junction bases numbered 1, after V lost 2 bases and J lost 0 bases. Germline CDR1 MNHEY, CDR2 SVGAGI. The CDR3 has 15 residues. The DNA of the CDR3 is TGTGCCAGCAGTTACGGGACAGGGCTGAACACTGAAGCTTTCTTT. Protein sequence: CASSYGTGLNTEAFF.

V is TRBV19 and J is TRBJ2-2; 7 nucleotides match TRBD2. Germline V gene lookup returns CDR1 LNHDA and CDR2 SQIVND (reference sequence). V dropped 6 bases and J dropped 5; count of bases not matched to a gene: 9. The CDR3 is 15 amino acids. This CDR3 is CASRPGGARTGELFF. The CDR3 bases are TGTGCCAGTAGGCCGGGGGGAGCAAGAACCGGGGAGCTGTTTTTT.

This clone was counted once. Other DNA sequences in the sample encode the same CDR3. CDR3 protein: CASSLVASSYEQYF. The CDR3 region has the DNA TGTGCCAGCAGCTTGGTGGCCAGCTCCTACGAGCAGTACTTC. The rearrangement uses TRBV5-6 and TRBJ2-7, with unresolved D. Per the germline V gene, CDR1 is SGHDT and CDR2 is YYEEEE. V dropped 0 bases and J dropped 0 bases, with 7 bases sitting between them. This CDR3 has 14 residues.

The V gene is TRBV15, the J gene TRBJ2-1; 9 nucleotides align to TRBD2. Looked up from germline, CDR1 is LNHNV and CDR2 is YYDKDF (reference sequence). This CDR3 region has 16 residues. V was pared by 5 bases and J by 5 bases, with 10 bases of the junction left unmatched. The DNA of the CDR3 is TGTGCCACCAGCTCCCGGCTAGCGGGGACCGACAATGAGCAGTTCTTC. It yields the protein CATSSRLAGTDNEQFF.

This clone was seen a single time. The chain has TRBV28 and TRBJ2-7; TRBD2 matches 10 bases. The V gene end was trimmed by 2 bases and the J gene end by 5 bases; junction bases not matched to a gene: 12. The CDR3 length is 17 residues. In germline, CDR1 is MDHEN, CDR2 SYDVKM. The CDR3 reads CASSLGGSGRSGHEQYF. For the CDR3, the DNA is TGTGCCAGCAGTTTAGGGGGTAGCGGGAGGAGTGGGCACGAGCAGTACTTC.

The chain carries TRBV7-9 and TRBJ1-2, with D hard to call. The CDR3 covers 13 residues. CDR1 is SEHNR and CDR2 is FQNEAQ in the germline V gene (reference sequence). The V gene lost 5 bases and the J gene lost 0 bases, with 7 bases spanning the gap. The CDR3 bases are TGTGCCAGCAGCGATCAGGCTAACTATGGCTACACCTTC. Protein sequence: CASSDQANYGYTF.